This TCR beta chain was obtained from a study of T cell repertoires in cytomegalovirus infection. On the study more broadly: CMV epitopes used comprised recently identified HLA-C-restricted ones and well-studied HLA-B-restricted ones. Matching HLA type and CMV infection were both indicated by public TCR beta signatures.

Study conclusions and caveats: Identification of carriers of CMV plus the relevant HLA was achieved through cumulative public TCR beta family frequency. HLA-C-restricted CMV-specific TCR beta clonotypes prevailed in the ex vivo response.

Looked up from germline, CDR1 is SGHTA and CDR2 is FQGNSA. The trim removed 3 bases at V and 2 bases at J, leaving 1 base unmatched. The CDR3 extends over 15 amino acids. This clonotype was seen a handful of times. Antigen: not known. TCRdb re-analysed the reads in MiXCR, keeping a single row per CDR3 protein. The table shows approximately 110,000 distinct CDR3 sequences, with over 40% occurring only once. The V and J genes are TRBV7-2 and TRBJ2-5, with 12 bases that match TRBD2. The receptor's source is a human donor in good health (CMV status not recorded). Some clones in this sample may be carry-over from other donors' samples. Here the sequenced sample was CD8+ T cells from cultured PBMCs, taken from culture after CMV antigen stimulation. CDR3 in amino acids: CASSFLAGGQETQYF. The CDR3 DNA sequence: TGTGCCAGCAGCTTCCTAGCGGGGGGGCAAGAGACCCAGTACTTC.